This TCR beta chain came from a study of T cells after yellow fever vaccination. Study at large: For low cell numbers, libraries were made with SMART-Seq v4 Ultra Low Input.

Study-level findings and limits: Weaker overall, the secondary response nonetheless peaked faster (day 5 versus 15). Reappearing after the booster were most of the clones from primary vaccination (less than 98% CD4, 85% to 90% CD8).

This clonotype appeared many times. What it binds is not known. The CDR3 extends over 14 amino acids. Germline CDR1 SGHTA, CDR2 FQGNSA. V dropped 2 bases and J dropped 2; count of bases not matched to a gene: 1. One entry per CDR3 protein, called by TCRdb with MiXCR from the 5' RACE reads. The profile shows more than 200,000 distinct CDR3 sequences, around 3.5% of them singletons. This chain connects TRBV7-2 to TRBJ2-7; 9 nucleotides line up with TRBD2. This sequence originates from a man between 18 and 35 years old who received the YFV17D yellow fever vaccine. The sequencing here drew on PBMCs, taken 15 days after the yellow fever booster vaccination. The CDR3 nucleotides are TGTGCCAGCAGCTTACTAGCGGGACCCTACGAGCAGTACTTC. Amino acid sequence: CASSLLAGPYEQYF.